Sequencing of this TCR beta chain was carried out in a study of PD-1 blockade in classical Hodgkin lymphoma. Study-wide results and caveats: Lower baseline TCR diversity marked trial partial responders and progressors. At C4D1, TCR diversity had climbed significantly for CD4+ cells, though not for CD8+ cells. Reasons behind the repertoire differences stay unclear, perhaps disease activity or earlier therapy.

As regards this clone: Its antigen remains unknown. This same CDR3 is encoded by further DNA sequences in the sample.

Some clones are missing from TCRdb's copy, which holds only in-frame ones; the method was immunoSEQ multiplex PCR. The sample has nearly 20,000 clones, approximately 80% seen once. This CDR3 has 13 residues. CDR1 and CDR2 from the germline V gene are GTSNPN and SVGIG (reference sequence). With 5 bases clipped from V and 7 bases from J, the junction kept 7 bases outside the gene matches. Time point reported: cycle 4 day 1 (C4D1), after five to seven weeks of nivolumab. All trial patients relapsed after autologous stem cell transplantation. The patients, who had relapsed/refractory classical Hodgkin lymphoma, achieved best responses of complete response, partial response or progressive disease.

The chain recombines TRBV30 with TRBJ2-7, with TRBD2 matching 11 bases. The material was peripheral blood mononuclear cells (PBMCs), obtained before the fourth cycle of nivolumab. The TCR sequence derives from a human donor with classical Hodgkin lymphoma. DNA for the CDR3: TGTGCCTGGGGACTAGCGGGCGGGGGGGAGCAGTACTTC. Translating it yields CAWGLAGGGEQYF.